The 29 T cell receptor beta chains presented below share a single source sample, sequenced in a study of blood T cell repertoires in COVID-19. Sequenced by immunoSEQ multiplex PCR; TCRdb stores in-frame clones only, minus some. The data show about 440,000 clones, roughly 89% seen once. The sequenced material came from peripheral blood. The receptors come from a young woman with acute or convalescent COVID-19.

This clone was seen more than once but under ten times. The genes are TRBV19 and TRBJ2-2; tentative D call: TRBD1 (5 bases). Germline values: CDR1 LNHDA, CDR2 SQIVND (reference sequence). V was trimmed by 9 bases and J by 4 bases, leaving 9 bases between them. The CDR3 sequence is 12 residues long. As DNA, the CDR3 is TGTGCCAGCCATACAGGCACCGGGGAGCTGTTTTTT. This translates into CASHTGTGELFF.

J is TRBJ2-1 and V is TRBV19; 9 positions agree with TRBD1. The germline gives CDR1 LNHDA, CDR2 SQIVND (reference sequence). Germline trimming cut 3 bases from V and 6 bases from J; bases unmatched to any gene: 6. There are 15 residues in the CDR3. CDR3 in DNA: TGTGCCAGTAGTATCCGGGGACAGGGTATCAATGAGCAGTTCTTC. It specifies CASSIRGQGINEQFF.

This chain connects TRBV19 to TRBJ1-6; possibly TRBD1 for D (5 bases). V lost 8 bases to trimming and J lost 3 bases, with 14 bases between them. The CDR3 contains 15 residues. Germline-derived CDR1 and CDR2 are LNHDA and SQIVND (reference sequence). The CDR3, as DNA: TGTGCCAGTCGGGACTTCCAAAACTATAATTCACCCCTCCACTTT. It encodes CASRDFQNYNSPLHF.

The chain uses TRBV19 and TRBJ1-5; unclear D gene. The length of the CDR3 is 13 residues. Germline-derived CDR1 and CDR2 are LNHDA and SQIVND (reference sequence). The V and J ends lost 10 bases and 2 bases respectively, with 12 bases between them. CDR3 residues: CATRPEGNQPQHF. CDR3 sequence (DNA): TGTGCCACACGGCCGGAGGGCAATCAGCCCCAGCATTTT.

The CDR3 sequence: CASSHSLSRGYEQYF. The CDR3 nucleotides are TGCGCCAGCAGCCATTCCCTCTCCAGGGGCTACGAGCAGTACTTC. The chain has TRBV4-1 and TRBJ2-7; D perhaps matches TRBD1 (6 bases). The CDR3 runs to 15 residues. V lost 3 bases, J lost 3 bases, and 15 bases lay in between. The germline V gene encodes CDR1 MGHRA and CDR2 YSYEKL.

The V call is TRBV4-1, the J call TRBJ2-7; 10 bases line up with TRBD1. Trimming cost V 4 bases and J 4 bases; bases outside gene matches: 4. This CDR3 has 14 residues. Germline V CDR1 and CDR2: MGHRA, YSYEKL. CDR3 sequence (DNA): TGCGCCAGCAGCCCCCGACAGGGGGCTTACGAGCAGTACTTC. This encodes CASSPRQGAYEQYF.

This clone was recorded once. The rearrangement joins TRBV14 to TRBJ2-7, with a tentative D call TRBD1 (5 bases). The CDR3 length is 15 residues. The V end was cut by 4 bases, the J end by 1 base, with 14 bases between. Germline CDR1 is SGHDN and CDR2 is FVKESK. The CDR3 DNA is TGTGCCAGCAGCCTCGCAACAGGCAATTCCTACGAGCAGTACTTC. Translation: CASSLATGNSYEQYF.

The rearrangement links TRBV2 to TRBJ1-2, with 8 bases aligning to TRBD1. V gave up 4 bases and J gave up 7 bases; unmatched junction bases: 11. Germline-derived CDR1 and CDR2 are SNHLY and FYNNEI. CDR3 length: 15 amino acids. Here the CDR3 reads CASSGGGRGLSGYTF. CDR3 coding DNA: TGTGCCAGCAGTGGAGGAGGCAGGGGGCTGTCTGGCTACACCTTC.

The V gene is TRBV21-1, the J gene TRBJ1-5; the table assigns TRBD1, which was not confirmed against the DNA. TRBV21-1 is annotated as a pseudogene. There are 15 residues in the CDR3. The CDR3 DNA reads as TGTGCCAGCAGCAAAACAGGGGCGGGATATCAGCCCCAGCATTTT. As protein: CASSKTGAGYQPQHF.

The rearrangement joins TRBV11-2 to TRBJ1-2; TRBD1 agrees at 10 bases. The V segment lost 1 base and the J segment 10 bases; nucleotides outside the gene matches: 6. Germline CDR1 is SGHAT and CDR2 is FQNNGV. The CDR3 totals 14 residues. This CDR3 reads CASSLGGTGAHYTF. CDR3 DNA sequence: TGTGCCAGCAGCTTAGGGGGGACAGGGGCGCACTACACCTTC.

This sequence joins TRBV29-1 and TRBJ1-1, with TRBD1 matching over 8 bases. CDR1 is SQVTM, CDR2 ANQGSEA, per germline. The V gene end was trimmed by 7 bases and the J gene end by 4 bases; junction bases not matched to a gene: 5. This CDR3 is 12 amino acids long. CDR3 region: CSAWTGLTEAFF. The CDR3 coding sequence is TGCAGCGCATGGACAGGGCTCACTGAAGCTTTCTTT.

The J gene is TRBJ2-1, the V gene TRBV28; the match to TRBD2 covers 9 bases. The CDR3 consists of 15 residues. Germline loops: CDR1 MDHEN, CDR2 SYDVKM. The V segment lost 5 bases and the J segment 2 bases; nucleotides outside the gene matches: 4. The CDR3 DNA follows: TGTGCCAGCAGTCCCGCGGGGGGGCCCTACAATGAGCAGTTCTTC. Translation: CASSPAGGPYNEQFF. The whole variable domain, filled in from reference TRBV28 and TRBJ2-1, reads DVKVTQSSRYLVKRTGEKVFLECVQDMDHENMFWYRQDPGLGLRLIYFSYDVKMKEKGDIPEGYSVSREKKERFSLILESASTNQTSMYLCASSPAGGPYNEQFFGPGTRLTVL.

J is TRBJ2-1 and V is TRBV29-1, with 11 bases aligning to TRBD2. Germline V CDR1 and CDR2: SQVTM, ANQGSEA. The ends lost 4 bases at V and 5 bases at J; junction bases unmatched: 4. There are 14 residues in the CDR3. The DNA for the CDR3 is TGCAGCGTTGGGGTAGCGGGGGGGGACAATGAGCAGTTCTTC. This gives the protein CSVGVAGGDNEQFF.

The chain uses TRBV19 and TRBJ2-7, with D tentatively TRBD1 (6 bases). The CDR3 has 13 residues. Trimming took off 5 bases at V and 3 bases at J, with 11 bases between the two ends. CDR1 LNHDA and CDR2 SQIVND come from the germline V gene (reference sequence). CDR3 bases: TGTGCCAGTAGTCCAGAGGACAGCTACGAGCAGTACTTC. Translated, it gives CASSPEDSYEQYF.

CDR3 region: CASSAQGYTGELFF. DNA for the CDR3: TGTGCCAGCAGCGCACAGGGGTACACCGGGGAGCTGTTTTTT. The chain is built from TRBV5-4 and TRBJ2-2; 7 bases match TRBD1. V shed 4 bases, J shed 3 bases, and the junction held 3 bases outside the gene matches. CDR1 is SGHNT and CDR2 is YYREEE in the germline V gene (reference sequence). The CDR3 covers 14 residues.

V usage is TRBV2 and J usage is TRBJ1-2; D possibly corresponds to TRBD1 (6 bases). CDR3 size: 12 residues. Germline CDR1 is SNHLY and CDR2 is FYNNEI. V lost 4 bases to trimming and J lost 9 bases, with 12 bases between them. The CDR3 DNA reads TGTGCCAGCAGTGTTCAGGGGACGAGCTACACCTTC. Its translation: CASSVQGTSYTF.

The V gene is TRBV6-4, the J gene TRBJ1-2, with D possibly matching TRBD1 (6 bases). V dropped 0 bases and J dropped 8 bases, with 13 bases sitting between them. Germline loops: CDR1 MRHNA, CDR2 SNTAGT. The CDR3 totals 14 residues. This CDR3 reads CASSDSGGLHGYTF. CDR3 coding DNA: TGTGCCAGCAGTGACTCAGGGGGTTTGCACGGCTACACCTTC.

The chain joins TRBV24-1 to TRBJ2-7; 7 nucleotides line up with TRBD1. Germline CDR1 KGHDR, CDR2 SFDVKD. Trimming took 2 bases from V and 3 from J; bases not matched to a gene: 9. This CDR3 has 16 residues. The CDR3 nucleotides are TGTGCCACCAGTGATTACCGCGAGACAGGGATCTACGAGCAGTACTTC. Residues: CATSDYRETGIYEQYF.

This clone was counted once. The rearrangement uses TRBV11-3 and TRBJ2-1; 10 nucleotides match TRBD2. Per germline, CDR1 SGHNT and CDR2 YENEEA. This CDR3 contains 16 residues. V lost 0 bases, J lost 6 bases, and 5 bases stayed unmatched. CDR3 DNA: TGTGCCAGCAGCTTAGAGGCAGCGGGGGGGCTCAATGAGCAGTTCTTC. It translates to CASSLEAAGGLNEQFF.

The chain recombines TRBV6-1 with TRBJ1-2; D is possibly TRBD1 (6 bases). V lost 3 bases and J 3 bases, leaving 8 bases between the germline ends. The CDR3 loop spans 13 amino acids. Germline CDR1 and CDR2: MNHNS and SASEGT. This CDR3 is CASSEGADYGYTF. In nucleotides, the CDR3 is TGTGCCAGCAGTGAGGGGGCTGACTATGGCTACACCTTC.

The chain employs TRBV19 and TRBJ2-3; 9 bases line up with TRBD2. V lost 5 bases, J lost 6 bases, and 18 bases stayed unmatched. The CDR3 is 18 amino acids. Germline CDR1 reads LNHDA; CDR2 reads SQIVND (reference sequence). The CDR3 DNA follows: TGTGCCAGTAGTGGATCCCACTTCGGCGGGGGGGCCTTGGATACGCAGTATTTT. It translates to CASSGSHFGGGALDTQYF.

This clone was counted only a few times. The rearrangement uses TRBV7-8 and TRBJ1-5; the match to TRBD1 covers 10 bases. This CDR3 region has 17 residues. The J segment lost 7 bases and the V segment lost 5 bases, leaving 14 bases of the junction unmatched. The germline V gene encodes CDR1 SGHVS and CDR2 FQNEAQ. This CDR3 is CASSPNLRDRGIQPQHF. In nucleotides, the CDR3 is TGTGCCAGCAGCCCCAATCTTAGGGACAGGGGTATACAGCCCCAGCATTTT.

The chain is built from TRBV6-2 or TRBV6-3 and TRBJ2-6, with TRBD1 matching 7 bases. The junction had 6 bases not matched to a gene; V was cut back by 0 bases and J by 1 base. CDR3 length: 18 residues. Germline CDR1 and CDR2: MNHEY and SVGEGT. The CDR3 bases are TGTGCCAGCAGTTACTCGAAAAAACAGGGGTCTGGGGCCAACGTCCTGACTTTC. This codes for CASSYSKKQGSGANVLTF.

The chain uses TRBV6-1 and TRBJ2-3; D remains unclear. V was trimmed by 1 base and J by 4 bases, leaving 12 bases between them. This CDR3 region has 15 residues. CDR1 and CDR2 from the germline V gene are MNHNS and SASEGT. This chain's CDR3 is CASSEGANPPDTQYF. CDR3 nucleotides: TGTGCCAGCAGTGAAGGGGCTAACCCCCCAGATACGCAGTATTTT.

This clone was detected once. The chain links TRBV29-1 to TRBJ2-5; TRBD1 matches at 9 bases. V was clipped by 6 bases and J by 4 bases; unmatched bases: 6. The CDR3 loop spans 13 amino acids. Germline V gives CDR1 SQVTM, CDR2 ANQGSEA. This CDR3 reads CSVDQTGGETQYF. Written as DNA, the CDR3 is TGCAGCGTGGACCAGACAGGGGGAGAGACCCAGTACTTC.

This clone was seen a handful of times. The rearrangement links TRBV7-9 to TRBJ2-1, with D hard to call. The V gene's germline CDR1 is SEHNR and CDR2 FQNEAQ (reference sequence). The V end lost 6 bases, the J end lost 4 bases, and 22 bases lay between the germline ends. The length of the CDR3 is 17 residues. CDR3 DNA: TGTGCCAGCAGATCTGATCGGGTCCCACTAATTTACAATGAGCAGTTCTTC. It is translated as CASRSDRVPLIYNEQFF.

The CDR3 region has the DNA TGTGCCAGCAGCTTACGGGGGTACGAGCAGTACTTC. Translation gives CASSLRGYEQYF. The chain joins TRBV7-8 to TRBJ2-7; weak D call: TRBD2 (6 bases). With 2 bases removed from V and 4 bases from J, the gap between germline ends came to 6 bases. This CDR3 has 12 amino acids. Germline V gene sequence: CDR1 SGHVS, CDR2 FQNEAQ.

This clone appeared a few times. This chain links TRBV11-2 with TRBJ2-5, with 15 nucleotides matching TRBD2. CDR1 is SGHAT, CDR2 FQNNGV, per germline. This CDR3 has 17 residues. The V and J ends lost 5 bases and 4 bases, in that order; junction bases with no gene match: 8. This CDR3 reads CASSQGLAGGLRETQYF. For the CDR3, the DNA is TGTGCCAGCAGCCAGGGACTAGCGGGGGGTCTCCGAGAGACCCAGTACTTC.

The chain joins TRBV19 to TRBJ2-3; the match to TRBD2 covers 8 bases. The CDR3 sequence is 14 residues long. Germline trimming cut 8 bases from V and 5 bases from J; bases unmatched to any gene: 9. The germline CDR1 and CDR2 sequences are LNHDA and SQIVND (reference sequence). The CDR3 coding sequence is TGTGCCAGTGAGAGCGGGGGAGCTGGAGATACGCAGTATTTT. Encoded protein: CASESGGAGDTQYF.